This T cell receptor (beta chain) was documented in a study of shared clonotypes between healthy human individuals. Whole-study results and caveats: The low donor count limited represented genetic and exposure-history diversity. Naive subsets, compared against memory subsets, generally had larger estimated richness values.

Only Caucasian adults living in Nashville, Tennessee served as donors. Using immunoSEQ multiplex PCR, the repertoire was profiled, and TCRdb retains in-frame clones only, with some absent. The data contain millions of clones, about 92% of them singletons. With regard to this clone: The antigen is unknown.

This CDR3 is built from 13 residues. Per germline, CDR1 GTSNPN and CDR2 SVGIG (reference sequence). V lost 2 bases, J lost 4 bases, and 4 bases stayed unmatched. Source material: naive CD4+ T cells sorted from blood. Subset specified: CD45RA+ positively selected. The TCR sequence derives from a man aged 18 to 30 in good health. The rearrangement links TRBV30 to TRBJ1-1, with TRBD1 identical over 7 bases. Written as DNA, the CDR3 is TGTGCCTGGAGTAACTACAGGGGCACTGAAGCTTTCTTT. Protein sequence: CAWSNYRGTEAFF.